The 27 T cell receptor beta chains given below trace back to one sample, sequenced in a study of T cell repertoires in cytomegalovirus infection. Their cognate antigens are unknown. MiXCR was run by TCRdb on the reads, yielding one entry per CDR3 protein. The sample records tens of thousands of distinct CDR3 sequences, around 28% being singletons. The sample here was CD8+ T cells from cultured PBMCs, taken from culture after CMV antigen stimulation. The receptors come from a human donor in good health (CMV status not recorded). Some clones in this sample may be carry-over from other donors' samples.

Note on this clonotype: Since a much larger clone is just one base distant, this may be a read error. This CDR3 reads CASSLRSNNTEAFF. Written as DNA, the CDR3 is TGTGCCAGCAGCTTAAGGAGCAACAACACTGAAGCTTTCTTT. This chain links TRBV7-2 with TRBJ1-1; D gene unclear. Germline CDR1 is SGHTA and CDR2 is FQGNSA. The CDR3 has 14 residues. V was cut by 2 bases and J by 2 bases, with 9 bases left in between.

As DNA, the CDR3 is TGTGCCAGCAGCTCCGGGCCGCTTCCTAGCGAGCAGTACTTC. Translating it yields CASSSGPLPSEQYF. J is TRBJ2-7 and V is TRBV7-2; D unresolved. Trimming left V 4 bases short and J 6 bases short, with 16 bases between. Germline V lookup: CDR1 SGHTA, CDR2 FQGNSA. The CDR3 spans 14 residues.

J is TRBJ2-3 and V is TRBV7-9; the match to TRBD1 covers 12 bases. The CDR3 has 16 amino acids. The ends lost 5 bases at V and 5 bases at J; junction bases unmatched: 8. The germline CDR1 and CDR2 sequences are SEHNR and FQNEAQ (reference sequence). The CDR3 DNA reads TGTGCCAGCAGCGAAGGGACAGGGGGCATGGGAGATACGCAGTATTTT. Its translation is CASSEGTGGMGDTQYF. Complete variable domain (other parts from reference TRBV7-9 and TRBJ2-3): DTGVSQNPRHKITKRGQNVTFRCDPISEHNRLYWYRQTLGQGPEFLTYFQNEAQLEKSRLLSDRFSAERPKGSFSTLEIQRTEQGDSAMYLCASSEGTGGMGDTQYFGPGTRLTVL.

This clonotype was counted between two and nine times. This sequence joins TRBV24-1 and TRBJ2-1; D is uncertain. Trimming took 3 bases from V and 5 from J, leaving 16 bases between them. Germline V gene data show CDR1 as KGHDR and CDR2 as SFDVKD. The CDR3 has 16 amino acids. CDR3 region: CATSDNSISRDNEQFF. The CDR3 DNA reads TGTGCCACCAGTGATAACAGTATTTCTAGGGACAATGAGCAGTTCTTC.

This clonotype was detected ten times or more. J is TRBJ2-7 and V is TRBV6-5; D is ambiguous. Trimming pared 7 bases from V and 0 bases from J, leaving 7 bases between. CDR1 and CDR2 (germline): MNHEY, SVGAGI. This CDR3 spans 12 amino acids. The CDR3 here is CASTDLSYEQYF. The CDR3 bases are TGTGCCAGCACAGACCTCTCCTACGAGCAGTACTTC.

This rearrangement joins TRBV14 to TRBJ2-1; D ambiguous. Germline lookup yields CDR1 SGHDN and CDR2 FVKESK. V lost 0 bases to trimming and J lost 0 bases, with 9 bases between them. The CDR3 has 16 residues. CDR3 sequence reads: CASSQDPSNSYNEQFF. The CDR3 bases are TGTGCCAGCAGCCAAGACCCCTCTAACTCCTACAATGAGCAGTTCTTC.

DNA of the CDR3: TGTGCCAGCAGCTTAGGTTTGGGAGGGAGAGCCTTCCAAGAGACCCAGTACTTC. Translated: CASSLGLGGRAFQETQYF. This sequence joins TRBV11-2 and TRBJ2-5, with 7 positions matching TRBD2. Losses at the gene ends were 1 base for V and 1 base for J; bases not matched to a gene: 12. Germline CDR1 and CDR2: SGHAT and FQNNGV. The CDR3 extends over 18 amino acids.

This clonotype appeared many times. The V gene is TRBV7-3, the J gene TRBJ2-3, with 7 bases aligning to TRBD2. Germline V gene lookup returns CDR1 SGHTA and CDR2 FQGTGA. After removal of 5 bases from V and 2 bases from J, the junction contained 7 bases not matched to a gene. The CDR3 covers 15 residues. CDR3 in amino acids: CASSHGGDFTDTQYF. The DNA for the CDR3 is TGTGCCAGCAGCCATGGGGGGGACTTCACAGATACGCAGTATTTT.

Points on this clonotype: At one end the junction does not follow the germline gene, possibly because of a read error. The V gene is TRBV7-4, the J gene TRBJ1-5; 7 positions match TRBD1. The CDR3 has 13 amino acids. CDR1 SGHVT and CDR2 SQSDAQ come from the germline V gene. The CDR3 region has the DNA TGTGCCAGCAGCAGGGACAGCAGTCAGCCCCAGCATTTT. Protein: CASSRDSSQPQHF.

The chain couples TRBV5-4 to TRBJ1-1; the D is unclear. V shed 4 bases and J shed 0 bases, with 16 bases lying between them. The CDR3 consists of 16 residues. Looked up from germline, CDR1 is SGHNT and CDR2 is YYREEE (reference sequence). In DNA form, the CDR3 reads TGTGCCAGCAGCGCGCGGAGGGAGATCATGAACACTGAAGCTTTCTTT. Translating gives CASSARREIMNTEAFF.

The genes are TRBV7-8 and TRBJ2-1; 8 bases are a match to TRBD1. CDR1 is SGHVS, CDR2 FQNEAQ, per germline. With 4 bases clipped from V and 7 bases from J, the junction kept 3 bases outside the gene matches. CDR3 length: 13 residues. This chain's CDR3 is CASSSRGRNEQFF. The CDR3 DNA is TGTGCCAGCAGCTCCAGGGGGCGGAATGAGCAGTTCTTC.

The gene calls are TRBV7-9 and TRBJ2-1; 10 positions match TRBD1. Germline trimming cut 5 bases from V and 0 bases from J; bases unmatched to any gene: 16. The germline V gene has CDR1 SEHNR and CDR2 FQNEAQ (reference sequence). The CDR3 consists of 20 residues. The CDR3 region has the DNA TGTGCCAGCAGCACTGGGGACAGGGGTGTACGCGGGAACTCCTACAATGAGCAGTTCTTC. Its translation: CASSTGDRGVRGNSYNEQFF.

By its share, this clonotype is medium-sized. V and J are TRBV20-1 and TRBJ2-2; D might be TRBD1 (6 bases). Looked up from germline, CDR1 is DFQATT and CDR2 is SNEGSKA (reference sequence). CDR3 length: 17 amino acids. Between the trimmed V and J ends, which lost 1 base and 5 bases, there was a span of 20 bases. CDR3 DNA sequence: TGCAGTGCTAGAGTTGGAGGCAGGACAGACCCGACCGGGGAGCTGTTTTTT. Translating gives CSARVGGRTDPTGELFF.

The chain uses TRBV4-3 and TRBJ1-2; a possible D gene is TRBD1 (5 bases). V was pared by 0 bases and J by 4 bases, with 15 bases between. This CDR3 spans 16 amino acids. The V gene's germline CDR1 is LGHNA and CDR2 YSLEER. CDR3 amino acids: CASSQDFAGGSYGYTF. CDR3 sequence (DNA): TGCGCCAGCAGCCAAGATTTCGCGGGGGGGAGCTATGGCTACACCTTC.

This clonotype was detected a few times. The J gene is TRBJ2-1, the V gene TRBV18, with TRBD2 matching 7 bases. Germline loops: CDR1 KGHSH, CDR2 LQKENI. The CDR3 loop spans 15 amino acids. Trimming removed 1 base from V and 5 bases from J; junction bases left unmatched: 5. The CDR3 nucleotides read TGTGCCAGCTCACCACGGCGGGAGCGAAACAATGAGCAGTTCTTC. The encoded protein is CASSPRRERNNEQFF.

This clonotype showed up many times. The CDR3 region has the DNA TGTGCCAGCAGCCCTCACAGGGGACTAGCGGGAGTTACCGGGGAGCTGTTTTTT. Translated, it gives CASSPHRGLAGVTGELFF. V usage is TRBV7-2 and J usage is TRBJ2-2, with 14 bases identical to TRBD2. The ends lost 5 bases at V and 5 bases at J; junction bases unmatched: 10. Per germline, CDR1 SGHTA and CDR2 FQGNSA. CDR3 length: 18 residues.

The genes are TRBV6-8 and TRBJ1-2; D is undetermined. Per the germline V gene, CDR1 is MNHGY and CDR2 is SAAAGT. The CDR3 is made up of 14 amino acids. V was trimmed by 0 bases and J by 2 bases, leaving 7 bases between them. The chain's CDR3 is CASSYSSQNYGYTF. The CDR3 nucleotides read TGTGCCAGCAGTTACTCGAGTCAGAACTATGGCTACACCTTC.

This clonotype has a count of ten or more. In nucleotides, the CDR3 is TGTGCCAGCAGCCCCCTCGACGGGACAGCCAGAAATCAGCCCCAGCATTTT. Residues: CASSPLDGTARNQPQHF. The chain couples TRBV7-8 to TRBJ1-5; the match to TRBD1 covers 7 bases. Looked up from germline, CDR1 is SGHVS and CDR2 is FQNEAQ. With 5 bases clipped from V and 4 bases from J, the junction kept 14 bases outside the gene matches. This CDR3 is built from 17 residues.

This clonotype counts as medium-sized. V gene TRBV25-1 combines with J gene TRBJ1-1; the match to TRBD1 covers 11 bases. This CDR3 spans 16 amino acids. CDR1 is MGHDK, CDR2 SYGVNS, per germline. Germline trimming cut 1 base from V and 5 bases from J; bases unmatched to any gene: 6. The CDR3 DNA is TGTGCCAGCAGTGAATCCGGGACAGGGGGATGGACTGAAGCTTTCTTT. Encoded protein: CASSESGTGGWTEAFF.

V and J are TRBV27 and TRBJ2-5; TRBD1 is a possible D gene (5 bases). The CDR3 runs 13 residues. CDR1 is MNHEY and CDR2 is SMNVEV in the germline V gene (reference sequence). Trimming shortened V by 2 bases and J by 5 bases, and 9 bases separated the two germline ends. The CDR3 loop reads CASSLQGRETQYF. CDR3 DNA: TGTGCCAGCAGTTTACAGGGCCGGGAGACCCAGTACTTC.

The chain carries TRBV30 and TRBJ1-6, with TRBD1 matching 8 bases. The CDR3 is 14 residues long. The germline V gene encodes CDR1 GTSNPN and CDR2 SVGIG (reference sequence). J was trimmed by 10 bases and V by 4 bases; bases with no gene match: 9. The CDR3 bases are TGTGCCTGGACCTTCGGACAGGGTCACTCACCCCTCCACTTT. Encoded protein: CAWTFGQGHSPLHF.

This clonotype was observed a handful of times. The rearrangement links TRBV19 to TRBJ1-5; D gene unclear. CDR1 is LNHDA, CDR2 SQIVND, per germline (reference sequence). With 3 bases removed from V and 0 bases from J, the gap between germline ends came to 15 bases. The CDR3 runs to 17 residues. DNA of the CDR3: TGTGCCAGTAGTATCTCCTTCTCTTATGATAGCAATCAGCCCCAGCATTTT. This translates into CASSISFSYDSNQPQHF.

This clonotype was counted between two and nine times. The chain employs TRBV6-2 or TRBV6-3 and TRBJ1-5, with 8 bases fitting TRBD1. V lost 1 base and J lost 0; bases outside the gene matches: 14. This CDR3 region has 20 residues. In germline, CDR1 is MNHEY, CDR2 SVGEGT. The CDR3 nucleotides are TGTGCCAGCAGTTACTTAGAGACCAGGGGGCTATGGAATAGCAATCAGCCCCAGCATTTT. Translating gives CASSYLETRGLWNSNQPQHF.

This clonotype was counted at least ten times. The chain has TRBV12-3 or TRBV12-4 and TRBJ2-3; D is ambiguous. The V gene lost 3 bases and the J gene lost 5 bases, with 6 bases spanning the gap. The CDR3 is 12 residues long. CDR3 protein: CASSFGEDTQYF. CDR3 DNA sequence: TGTGCCAGCAGTTTTGGTGAAGATACGCAGTATTTT.

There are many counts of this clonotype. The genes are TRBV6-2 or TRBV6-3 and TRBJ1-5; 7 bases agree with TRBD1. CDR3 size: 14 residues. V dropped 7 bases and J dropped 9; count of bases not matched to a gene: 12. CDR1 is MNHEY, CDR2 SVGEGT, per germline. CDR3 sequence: CASTTGDSPAPQHF. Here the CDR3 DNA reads TGTGCCAGCACCACCGGGGACAGCCCAGCGCCCCAGCATTTT.

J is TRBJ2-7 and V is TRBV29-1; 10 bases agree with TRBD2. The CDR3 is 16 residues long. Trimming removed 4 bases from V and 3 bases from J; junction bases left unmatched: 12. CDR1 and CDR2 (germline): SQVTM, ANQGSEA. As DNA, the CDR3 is TGCAGCGTTGGGAGCGTCATGACTAGCGGGCGCTACGAGCAGTACTTC. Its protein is CSVGSVMTSGRYEQYF.

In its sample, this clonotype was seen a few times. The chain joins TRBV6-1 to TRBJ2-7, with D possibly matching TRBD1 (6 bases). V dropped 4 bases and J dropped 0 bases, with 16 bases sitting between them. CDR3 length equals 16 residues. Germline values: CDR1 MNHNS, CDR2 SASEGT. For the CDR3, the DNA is TGTGCCAGCAGTGGGGACACCGGTCCCACCTCCTACGAGCAGTACTTC. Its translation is CASSGDTGPTSYEQYF.